Listed below are T cell receptor beta chains from one sample, sequenced in a study of T cells in Graves' hyperthyroidism and ophthalmopathy. Using its own MiXCR run on the multiplex PCR reads, TCRdb lists one record per CDR3 protein. The sample consists of approximately 430,000 distinct CDR3 sequences, less than 20% of them appearing once. Sample: blood. These TCRs come from a woman aged 18-29 years with Graves' hyperthyroidism. The CDR3 runs from the conserved cysteine through the conserved F or W. D genes are given only for firm matches. Clone size appears in some rows only: once, few, many, or a class for an expanded clone.

clone_size | j_call | v_call | d_call | cdr3_aa | cdr3_nt
many | TRBJ1-2 | TRBV7-2 | - | CASSLGTAYGYTF | TGTGCCAGCAGCTTAGGGACCGCGTATGGCTACACCTTC
- | TRBJ2-5 | TRBV9 | TRBD2 | CASSVTAGEETQYF | TGTGCCAGCAGCGTCACAGCGGGGGAAGAGACCCAGTACTTC
many | TRBJ2-5 | TRBV28 | TRBD1 | CASKPPGQGRETQYF | TGTGCCAGCAAACCCCCGGGACAGGGGAGAGAGACCCAGTACTTC
many | TRBJ1-1 | TRBV6-2/TRBV6-3 | - | CASSTEQGYAEAFF | TGTGCCAGCAGTACTGAGCAGGGGTACGCTGAAGCTTTCTTT
- | TRBJ2-5 | TRBV5-4 | - | CASSSPRQDGETQYF | TGTGCCAGCAGCTCACCTCGACAGGATGGAGAGACCCAGTACTTC
few | TRBJ1-6 | TRBV6-2/TRBV6-3 | TRBD1 | CASSYFDRGNSPLHF | TGTGCCAGCAGTTACTTCGACAGGGGTAATTCACCCCTCCACTTT
many | TRBJ1-1 | TRBV7-9 | - | CASSLKGPEAFF | TGTGCCAGCAGCTTAAAGGGACCCGAAGCTTTCTTT
many | TRBJ1-2 | TRBV6-2/TRBV6-3 | - | CASSYSVYYGYTF | TGTGCCAGCAGTTACTCAGTATACTATGGCTACACCTTC
many | TRBJ2-1 | TRBV5-1 | TRBD2 | CASSSSSGSNEQFF | TGCGCCAGCAGCTCTTCTAGCGGGAGCAATGAGCAGTTCTTC
- | TRBJ2-7 | TRBV11-2 | - | CASSSYREMEQYF | TGTGCCAGCAGCTCGTACAGGGAAATGGAACAGTACTTC
few | TRBJ1-5 | TRBV6-5 | - | CASSYFSGAGSAIKEPQHF | TGTGCCAGCAGTTACTTCTCAGGGGCAGGGTCTGCCATAAAGGAACCCCAGCATTTT
few | TRBJ2-5 | TRBV6-1 | - | CASSPRVTQETQYF | TGTGCCAGCAGTCCTAGGGTGACCCAAGAGACCCAGTACTTC
once | TRBJ2-1 | TRBV5-1 | - | CASSLTGTEGNEQFF | TGCGCCAGCAGTCTCACCGGGACGGAGGGGAATGAGCAGTTCTTC
few | TRBJ1-3 | TRBV11-2 | - | CASSLVGQRNTKYF | TGTGCCAGCAGCTTAGTAGGTCAAAGAAACACCAAATATTTT
- | TRBJ2-3 | TRBV7-8 | - | CASSLEGGDTDTQYF | TGTGCCAGCAGCTTAGAGGGTGGGGACACAGATACGCAGTATTTT
- | TRBJ2-7 | TRBV6-1 | TRBD1 | CASSNRDRGHEQYF | TGTGCCAGCAGTAACCGGGACAGGGGCCACGAGCAGTACTTC
few | TRBJ1-3 | TRBV6-1 | - | CASSPGRISGNTIYF | TGTGCCAGCAGCCCCGGACGGATCTCTGGAAACACCATATATTTT
- | TRBJ2-1 | TRBV25-1 | - | CASSELGISYNEQFF | TGTGCCAGCAGTGAACTAGGAATTTCCTACAATGAGCAGTTCTTC
- | TRBJ2-7 | TRBV7-4 | - | CASSPRGYSYEQYF | TGTGCCAGCAGCCCAAGGGGGTACTCCTACGAGCAGTACTTC